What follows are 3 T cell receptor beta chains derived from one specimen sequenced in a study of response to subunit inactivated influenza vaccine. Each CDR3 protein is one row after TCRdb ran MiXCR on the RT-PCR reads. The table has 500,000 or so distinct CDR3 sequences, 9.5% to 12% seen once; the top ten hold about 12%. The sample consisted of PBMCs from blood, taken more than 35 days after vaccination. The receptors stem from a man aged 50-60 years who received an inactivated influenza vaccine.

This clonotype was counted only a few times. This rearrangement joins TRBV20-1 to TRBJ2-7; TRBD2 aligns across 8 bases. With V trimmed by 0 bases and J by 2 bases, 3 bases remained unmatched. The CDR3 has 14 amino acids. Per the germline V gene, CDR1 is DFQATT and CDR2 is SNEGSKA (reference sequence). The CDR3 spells CSARDKLAAYEQYF. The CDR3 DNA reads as TGCAGTGCTAGAGATAAACTAGCGGCCTACGAGCAGTACTTC.

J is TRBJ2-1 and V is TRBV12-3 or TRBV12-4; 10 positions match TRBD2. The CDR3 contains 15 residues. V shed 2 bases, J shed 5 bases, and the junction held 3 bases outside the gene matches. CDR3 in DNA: TGTGCCAGCAGTTTATCTAGCGGGAGAGACAATGAGCAGTTCTTC. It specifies CASSLSSGRDNEQFF.

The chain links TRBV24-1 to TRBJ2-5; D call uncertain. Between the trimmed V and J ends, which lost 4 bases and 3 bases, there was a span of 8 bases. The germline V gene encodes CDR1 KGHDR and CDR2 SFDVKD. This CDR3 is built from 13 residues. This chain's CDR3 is CATSEFWEETQYF. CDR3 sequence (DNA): TGTGCCACCAGTGAATTCTGGGAAGAGACCCAGTACTTC.